These T cell receptor beta chains were read from a single sample in a study of T cell responses to AZD1222 COVID-19 vaccine. Generated by immunoSEQ multiplex PCR, the TCRdb table keeps only in-frame clones and is missing some. This table holds 150,000 to 200,000 clones, about 86% found once. Sequenced here: peripheral blood, sampled 28 days after the second AZD1222 dose. The receptors derive from an adult who received the AZD1222 COVID-19 vaccine. The CDR3 runs from the conserved cysteine through the conserved F or W. The D gene is left open where the match is weak. Size values are once, few and many counts, or a class for expanded clones, and some rows have none.

j_gene: TRBJ2-1; abundance: -; v_gene: TRBV9; d_gene: TRBD2; CDR3aa: CASSPRTSGGSYNEQFF; CDR3nt: TGTGCCAGCAGCCCCAGGACTAGCGGGGGGTCCTACAATGAGCAGTTCTTC
j_gene: TRBJ1-5; abundance: -; v_gene: TRBV23-1; d_gene: -; CDR3aa: CASSQSHNHNQPQHF; CDR3nt: TGCGCCAGCAGTCAGTCTCACAATCACAATCAGCCCCAGCATTTT
j_gene: TRBJ1-4; abundance: once; v_gene: TRBV4-3; d_gene: TRBD1; CDR3aa: CASSQDPGQDEKLFF; CDR3nt: TGCGCCAGCAGCCAAGATCCCGGACAGGATGAAAAACTGTTTTTT
j_gene: TRBJ1-6; abundance: -; v_gene: TRBV18; d_gene: -; CDR3aa: CASSEQGYNSPLHF; CDR3nt: TGTGCCAGCTCTGAACAGGGTTATAATTCACCCCTCCACTTT
j_gene: TRBJ1-1; abundance: once; v_gene: TRBV4-1; d_gene: -; CDR3aa: CASDPTVYTEAFF; CDR3nt: TGCGCCAGCGACCCAACTGTGTACACTGAAGCTTTCTTT
j_gene: TRBJ1-3; abundance: few; v_gene: TRBV5-1; d_gene: -; CDR3aa: CASSLDPGTGNTIYF; CDR3nt: TGCGCCAGCAGCTTGGACCCGGGAACTGGAAACACCATATATTTT
j_gene: TRBJ1-1; abundance: once; v_gene: TRBV5-4; d_gene: TRBD1; CDR3aa: CASSQRQGVSEAFF; CDR3nt: TGTGCCAGCAGCCAAAGACAGGGGGTGTCTGAAGCTTTCTTT
j_gene: TRBJ1-5; abundance: -; v_gene: TRBV2; d_gene: -; CDR3aa: CASSDGGLNQPQHF; CDR3nt: TGTGCCAGCAGTGATGGCGGGCTAAATCAGCCCCAGCATTTT
j_gene: TRBJ1-1; abundance: -; v_gene: TRBV27; d_gene: TRBD1; CDR3aa: CATRPGQGRNTEAFF; CDR3nt: TGTGCCACCAGACCCGGACAGGGTAGGAACACTGAAGCTTTCTTT
j_gene: TRBJ2-7; abundance: once; v_gene: TRBV11-2; d_gene: TRBD1; CDR3aa: CASSAGRTGSFEQYF; CDR3nt: TGTGCCAGCAGCGCCGGCCGGACAGGGTCATTCGAGCAGTACTTC
j_gene: TRBJ1-6; abundance: -; v_gene: TRBV11-2; d_gene: TRBD1; CDR3aa: CASSLEPGQGAESYNSPLHF; CDR3nt: TGTGCCAGCAGCTTAGAGCCGGGACAGGGGGCAGAGTCCTATAATTCACCCCTCCACTTT
j_gene: TRBJ2-1; abundance: -; v_gene: TRBV10-1; d_gene: TRBD2; CDR3aa: CASSGGLADNEQFF; CDR3nt: TGCGCCAGCAGTGGGGGACTAGCGGACAATGAGCAGTTCTTC
j_gene: TRBJ1-5; abundance: -; v_gene: TRBV21-1; d_gene: -; CDR3aa: CASTPDRGGNQPQHF; CDR3nt: TGTGCCAGCACTCCGGACAGGGGGGGCAATCAGCCCCAGCATTTT
j_gene: TRBJ2-5; abundance: -; v_gene: TRBV19; d_gene: -; CDR3aa: CASSIGGSQETQYF; CDR3nt: TGTGCCAGTAGTATAGGTGGCAGCCAAGAGACCCAGTACTTC
j_gene: TRBJ2-3; abundance: few; v_gene: TRBV3-1/TRBV3-2; d_gene: -; CDR3aa: CASSQDRGRTDTQYF; CDR3nt: TGTGCCAGCAGCCAAGACCGGGGGCGCACAGATACGCAGTATTTT
j_gene: TRBJ2-6; abundance: -; v_gene: TRBV11-2; d_gene: TRBD2; CDR3aa: CASSKHTGGVLSGANVLTF; CDR3nt: TGTGCCAGCAGCAAACATACCGGGGGGGTTCTGTCTGGGGCCAACGTCCTGACTTTC
j_gene: TRBJ1-1; abundance: -; v_gene: TRBV11-3; d_gene: -; CDR3aa: CASSLARKRTEAFF; CDR3nt: TGTGCCAGCAGCTTGGCCCGGAAGCGAACTGAAGCTTTCTTT
j_gene: TRBJ2-5; abundance: -; v_gene: TRBV5-6; d_gene: -; CDR3aa: CASSRVSGDIKTQYF; CDR3nt: TGTGCCAGCAGCCGCGTGAGTGGGGATATAAAGACCCAGTACTTC
j_gene: TRBJ1-1; abundance: -; v_gene: TRBV29-1; d_gene: -; CDR3aa: CSARTQNTEAFF; CDR3nt: TGCAGCGCCAGGACTCAGAACACTGAAGCTTTCTTT
j_gene: TRBJ2-5; abundance: once; v_gene: TRBV6-1; d_gene: -; CDR3aa: CASSESGKETQYF; CDR3nt: TGTGCCAGCAGTGAGTCGGGGAAAGAGACCCAGTACTTC
j_gene: TRBJ2-3; abundance: -; v_gene: TRBV10-1; d_gene: -; CDR3aa: CASSESSGRPDTQYF; CDR3nt: TGCGCCAGCAGTGAGTCGTCAGGCCGGCCAGATACGCAGTATTTT
j_gene: TRBJ2-3; abundance: -; v_gene: TRBV7-9; d_gene: -; CDR3aa: CASSLALVGAVTDTQYF; CDR3nt: TGTGCCAGCAGCTTAGCGCTGGTAGGGGCCGTCACAGATACGCAGTATTTT
j_gene: TRBJ1-6; abundance: -; v_gene: TRBV3-1/TRBV3-2; d_gene: -; CDR3aa: CASSQEAPRGSYNSPLHF; CDR3nt: TGTGCCAGCAGCCAAGAAGCGCCCAGGGGCTCCTATAATTCACCCCTCCACTTT
j_gene: TRBJ2-3; abundance: -; v_gene: TRBV9; d_gene: -; CDR3aa: CASSTPTGADTQYF; CDR3nt: TGTGCCAGCAGCACTCCTACGGGGGCAGATACGCAGTATTTT
j_gene: TRBJ1-3; abundance: -; v_gene: TRBV11-2; d_gene: -; CDR3aa: CASRLGGSGNTIYF; CDR3nt: TGTGCCAGCAGACTTGGGGGTTCTGGAAACACCATATATTTT
j_gene: TRBJ1-2; abundance: once; v_gene: TRBV14; d_gene: -; CDR3aa: CASSRTAYGYTF; CDR3nt: TGTGCCAGCAGCAGGACAGCCTATGGCTACACCTTC
j_gene: TRBJ1-4; abundance: -; v_gene: TRBV5-5; d_gene: TRBD1; CDR3aa: CASSSGGTNEKLFF; CDR3nt: TGTGCCAGCAGCTCAGGGGGCACTAATGAAAAACTGTTTTTT
j_gene: TRBJ1-1; abundance: -; v_gene: TRBV19; d_gene: TRBD1; CDR3aa: CASSTGQGWYTEAFF; CDR3nt: TGTGCCAGTAGTACCGGACAGGGGTGGTACACTGAAGCTTTCTTT
j_gene: TRBJ1-1; abundance: -; v_gene: TRBV19; d_gene: -; CDR3aa: CASRPGAGAEAFF; CDR3nt: TGTGCCAGCCGCCCGGGTGCCGGAGCTGAAGCTTTCTTT
j_gene: TRBJ2-2; abundance: -; v_gene: TRBV5-1; d_gene: -; CDR3aa: CASSLSIRGTANTGELFF; CDR3nt: TGCGCCAGCAGCTTGTCGATTCGGGGGACGGCGAACACCGGGGAGCTGTTTTTT